The entry that follows covers one T cell receptor (beta chain) sequence. Its target antigen remains unknown. No qualities accompany the bases; no much larger clone lies one base away. CDR1 and CDR2, looked up from the germline V gene, are MNHNS and SASEGT. The junction shows trimming of 0 bases on V and 12 bases on J, plus 17 bases between the germline ends. The CDR3 has 14 amino acids, counting the end cysteine and phenylalanine. Only CDR3 DNA is held: 42 bases, read in frame from base 1. The data are from a study of blood T cell repertoires in COVID-19 (dated by TCRdb to 2018 to 2021). In the study overall: The collaborator samples originated in the United States, Italy and Spain and spanned the acute and convalescent phases of COVID-19. The prospective study material was composed of cDNA or gDNA derived from T cells, B-cell-depleted T cells, or PBMCs. Deeply sampled blood TCRbeta repertoires from subjects exposed to, actively infected with, or recovered from COVID-19 were included in the dataset. The repertoires were made available in a free public database intended to serve as a resource for research on the immune response to SARS-CoV-2. Samples were obtained from the ongoing ImmuneRACE study (first 160 participants) and from 1,254 subjects provided by 6 global collaborators. A de-identified subject ID, COVID-19 status, age in years and sex were almost always included in the sample metadata. Where available, HLA class I and class II types were obtained from metadata supplied by the sample provider rather than from assay-based typing.

One collaborating source in Seattle enrolled patients during active infection and followed them longitudinally through the course of disease. Whole blood was collected in K2EDTA tubes by collaborating institutions according to the institutions' own protocols. For TCRbeta analysis, collaborators shipped samples as frozen whole blood, isolated PBMCs, or DNA extracted from either of those sample types. TCRbeta CDR3 regions were amplified from genomic DNA using the immunoSEQ Assay, a bias-controlled multiplex PCR. The study's processing was this. Nucleated cell counts per sample were estimated from amplification of reference gene primers within the assay. To quantify the absolute abundance of each unique TCRbeta CDR3 rearrangement, sequence reads were collapsed and filtered. For each sample, productive Simpson clonality was calculated as the square root of Simpson's diversity index across productive rearrangements. TCRdb re-hosts the immuneACCESS table, in-frame sequences only. Its copies lack some clones; in the studies checked, an unresolved V gene accounts for under half of them, and the cause for the rest is not known. From that table come the V and J calls and clone size; the DNA was used to work out D and trimming. Present in this sample are over 150,000 clones, about 83% of which were seen just once. Around 13% of the sample lies in the top ten.

Here is what the overall study found, with its caveats: The quantity of clinical and demographic metadata differed by source and by participant and was supplied without curation.

The rearrangement combines TRBV6-1 with TRBJ1-2; TRBD1 is perhaps the D gene, given 5 matching bases. The sequencing input was peripheral blood. The TCR originated in a woman in her sixties or seventies with COVID-19, enrolled during active disease. Here is the DNA: TGTGCCAGCAGTGAAGCAGGAAGACAGATCTTAAACACCTTC. It encodes CASSEAGRQILNTF.